This T cell receptor beta chain was found in a study of naive and memory T cell subsets. From the second PCR step, alpha and beta chains were amplified apart. Four subsets defined by CD45RA and CD27 were sorted after CD3, CD4, CD8 and live/dead staining. This clonotype was recorded many times. The antigen is not known. Broader study findings: TCR counts from RNA may reflect activation-linked expression changes. Naive and memory repertoire findings lacked a ground truth for validation.

Both TRBC1 and TRBC2 were covered by a beta constant-region primer of two equimolar oligonucleotides. The ligated cDNA underwent four PCR rounds using SP2 and nested alpha and beta constant-region primers. TCRdb fed the UMI-ligation and nested PCR reads into MiXCR, producing one record per CDR3 protein. The sample records 95,000 to 150,000 distinct CDR3 sequences, about 36% being singletons. The TCR comes from a human donor in good health. Sequencing was performed on central memory CD4+ T cells from blood.

For the CDR3, the DNA is TGTGCCAGCAGCCAAGACCAATGGAGGAAAAACACAGATACGCAGTATTTT. Amino acid sequence: CASSQDQWRKNTDTQYF. The chain is built from TRBV3-1 and TRBJ2-3; TRBD2 is a possible D gene (5 bases). V was trimmed by 0 bases and J by 2 bases, leaving 15 bases between them. The CDR3 covers 17 residues. CDR1 and CDR2 from the germline V gene are LGHDT and YNNKEL (reference sequence).